This T cell receptor beta chain was identified during a study of identical twins. Remarks on this clonotype: Its antigen is not known. A junction boundary mismatches the germline segment, possibly from a read error.

Findings and limits, study-wide: Insertions were fewer in abundant cord blood beta clonotypes, whereas memory repertoires showed none of this pattern.

TCRdb reprocessed the 5' RACE reads via MiXCR and lists one record per CDR3 protein. In the table there are hundreds of thousands of distinct CDR3 sequences, around 7.4% of which are singletons. From germline, CDR1 is DFQATT and CDR2 SNEGSKA (reference sequence). The CDR3 contains 16 residues. Only healthy Caucasians were included as donors. Separately, the same data were catalogued under a study of yellow fever vaccine responses in identical twins.

Sample: PBMCs. This sequence originates from a woman in her late teens or twenties in good health. The chain couples TRBV20-1 to TRBJ2-4, with TRBD1 matching over 7 bases. This chain's CDR3 is CCARAPGGPAKNIQYF. The CDR3 region has the DNA TGCTGTGCTAGAGCCCCAGGGGGACCAGCCAAAAACATTCAGTACTTC.